The rows below give T cell receptor beta chains drawn from one sample of a study of T cell repertoires in cytomegalovirus infection. No antigen is known for these receptors. TCRdb reanalysed the reads using MiXCR and keeps one entry per CDR3 protein. The table records about 55,000 distinct CDR3 sequences, around 18% of them present only once. Sequenced material: CD8+ T cells from cultured PBMCs, taken from culture after CMV antigen stimulation. The receptors come from a human donor in good health (CMV status not recorded). Some clones in this sample may be carry-over from other donors' samples. Each CDR3 is given with its conserved first and last residue. The D gene is left open where the match is weak. Rows give clone size only sometimes, using once, few, many, or a class for an expanded clone.

j_call: TRBJ2-7
d_call: NA
v_call: TRBV12-3/TRBV12-4
clone_size: few
cdr3_aa: CASSSDRLSYEQYF
cdr3_nt: TGTGCCAGCAGTTCCGACAGGCTCTCCTACGAGCAGTACTTC

j_call: TRBJ1-2
d_call: TRBD1
v_call: TRBV28
clone_size: few
cdr3_aa: CASMRTGTYYVGYTF
cdr3_nt: TGTGCCAGCATGCGGACAGGGACTTATTATGTTGGCTACACCTTC

j_call: TRBJ2-4
d_call: NA
v_call: TRBV7-9
clone_size: many
cdr3_aa: CASSNDSRRFQYF
cdr3_nt: TGTGCCAGCAGCAACGACAGTAGAAGGTTTCAGTACTTC

j_call: TRBJ2-7
d_call: NA
v_call: TRBV6-5
clone_size: NA
cdr3_aa: CASSYGQGNDEQYF
cdr3_nt: TGTGCCAGCAGCTACGGGCAGGGTAATGACGAGCAGTACTTC

j_call: TRBJ2-7
d_call: NA
v_call: TRBV28
clone_size: few
cdr3_aa: CASSFLGPGRSYEQYF
cdr3_nt: TGTGCCAGCAGTTTCCTGGGGCCAGGCAGGTCCTACGAGCAGTACTTC

j_call: TRBJ2-2
d_call: NA
v_call: TRBV7-9
clone_size: few
cdr3_aa: CASLRVLTGELFF
cdr3_nt: TGTGCCAGCTTAAGGGTATTAACCGGGGAGCTGTTTTTT

j_call: TRBJ2-1
d_call: TRBD2
v_call: TRBV27
clone_size: few
cdr3_aa: CASSQARSSGSYNEQFF
cdr3_nt: TGTGCCAGCAGTCAAGCCCGTTCTAGCGGGAGTTACAATGAGCAGTTCTTC

j_call: TRBJ1-5
d_call: NA
v_call: TRBV12-3/TRBV12-4
clone_size: NA
cdr3_aa: CASGVLSPQPQHF
cdr3_nt: TGTGCCAGCGGGGTTTTGAGCCCTCAGCCCCAGCATTTT

j_call: TRBJ2-1
d_call: TRBD2
v_call: TRBV6-1
clone_size: NA
cdr3_aa: CASSEFGGGFNEQFF
cdr3_nt: TGTGCCAGCAGTGAATTCGGGGGGGGTTTCAATGAGCAGTTCTTC

j_call: TRBJ2-2
d_call: NA
v_call: TRBV20-1
clone_size: few
cdr3_aa: CSVRRTGELFF
cdr3_nt: TGCAGTGTTCGCCGTACCGGGGAGCTGTTTTTT

j_call: TRBJ1-5
d_call: NA
v_call: TRBV7-8
clone_size: few
cdr3_aa: CASSPRTLNNQPQHF
cdr3_nt: TGTGCCAGCAGCCCCAGGACTTTAAACAATCAGCCCCAGCATTTT

j_call: TRBJ2-7
d_call: NA
v_call: TRBV7-9
clone_size: once
cdr3_aa: CASSLAQTYEQYF
cdr3_nt: TGTGCCAGCAGCTTAGCCCAAACCTACGAGCAGTACTTC

j_call: TRBJ2-2
d_call: NA
v_call: TRBV7-2
clone_size: NA
cdr3_aa: CASSLLGEANTGELFF
cdr3_nt: TGTGCCAGCAGCTTATTAGGGGAGGCGAACACCGGGGAGCTGTTTTTT

j_call: TRBJ2-2
d_call: TRBD1
v_call: TRBV12-3/TRBV12-4
clone_size: few
cdr3_aa: CASSPPTGSAGELFF
cdr3_nt: TGTGCCAGCAGTCCTCCGACAGGGTCGGCCGGGGAGCTGTTTTTT